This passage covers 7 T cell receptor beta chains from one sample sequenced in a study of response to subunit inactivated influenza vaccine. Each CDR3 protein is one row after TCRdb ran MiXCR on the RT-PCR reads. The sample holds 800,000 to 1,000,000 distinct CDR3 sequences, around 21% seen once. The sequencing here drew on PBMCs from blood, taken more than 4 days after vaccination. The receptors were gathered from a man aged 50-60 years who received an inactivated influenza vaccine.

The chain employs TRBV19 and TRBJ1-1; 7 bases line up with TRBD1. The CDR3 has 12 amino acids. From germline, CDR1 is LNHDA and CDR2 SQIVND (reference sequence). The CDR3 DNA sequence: TGTGCTGCAGGGGGGGGCCGCACTGAAGCTTTCTTT. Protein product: CAAGGGRTEAFF.

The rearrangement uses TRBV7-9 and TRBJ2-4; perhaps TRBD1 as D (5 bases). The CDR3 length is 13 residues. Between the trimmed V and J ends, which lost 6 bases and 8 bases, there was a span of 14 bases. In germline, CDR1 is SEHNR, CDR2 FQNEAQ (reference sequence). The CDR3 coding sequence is TGTGCCAGCAGGTCCAGGGTTACGGACATTCAGTACTTC. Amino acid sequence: CASRSRVTDIQYF.

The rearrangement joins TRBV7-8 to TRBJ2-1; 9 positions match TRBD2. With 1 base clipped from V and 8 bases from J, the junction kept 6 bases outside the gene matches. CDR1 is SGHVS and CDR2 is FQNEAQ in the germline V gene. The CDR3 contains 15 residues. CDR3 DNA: TGTGCCAGCAGCTTAGGCGGGAGGGCCATAGATGAGCAGTTCTTC. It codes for CASSLGGRAIDEQFF.

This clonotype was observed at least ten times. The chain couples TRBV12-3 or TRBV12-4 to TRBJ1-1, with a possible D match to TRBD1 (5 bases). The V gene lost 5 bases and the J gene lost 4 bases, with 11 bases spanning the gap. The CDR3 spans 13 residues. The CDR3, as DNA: TGTGCCAGCAGTACAGGAGCCGGCACTGAAGCTTTCTTT. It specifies CASSTGAGTEAFF.

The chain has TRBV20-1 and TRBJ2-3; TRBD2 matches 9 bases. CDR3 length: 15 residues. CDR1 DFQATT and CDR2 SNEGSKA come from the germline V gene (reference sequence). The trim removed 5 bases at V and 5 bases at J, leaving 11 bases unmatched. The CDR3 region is CSAAGGGGAVDTQYF. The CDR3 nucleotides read TGCAGTGCTGCCGGCGGCGGGGGGGCCGTAGATACGCAGTATTTT.

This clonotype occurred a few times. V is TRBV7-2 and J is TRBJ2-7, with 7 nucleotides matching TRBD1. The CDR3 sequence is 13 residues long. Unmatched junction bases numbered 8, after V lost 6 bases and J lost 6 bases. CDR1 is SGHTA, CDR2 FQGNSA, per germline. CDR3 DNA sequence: TGTGCCAGCAGTTGGGGAAACAGGGGCGAGCAGTACTTC. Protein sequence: CASSWGNRGEQYF.

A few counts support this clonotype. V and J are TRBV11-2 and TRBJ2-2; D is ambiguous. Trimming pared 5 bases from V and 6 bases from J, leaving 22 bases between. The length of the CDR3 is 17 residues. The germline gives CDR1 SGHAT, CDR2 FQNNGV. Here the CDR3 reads CASSPEGPSLYPGELFF. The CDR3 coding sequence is TGTGCCAGCAGCCCAGAAGGGCCCTCCTTGTATCCCGGGGAGCTGTTTTTT.